These 23 T cell receptor beta chains share one sample of origin, sequenced in a study of blood T cell repertoires in COVID-19. Some clones are missing from TCRdb's copy, which holds only in-frame ones; the method was immunoSEQ multiplex PCR. The sample carries around 130,000 clones, around 86% recorded once. Specimen: peripheral blood. The receptors here all came from a man between 40 and 49 years old with active or convalescent COVID-19.

The rearrangement joins TRBV18 to TRBJ1-3; D unclear. This CDR3 spans 16 amino acids. With 2 bases removed from V and 0 bases from J, the gap between germline ends came to 11 bases. Germline V CDR1 and CDR2: KGHSH, LQKENI. In DNA, the CDR3 is TGTGCCAGCTCACCAAATCGACAAGTCTCTGGAAACACCATATATTTT. Protein: CASSPNRQVSGNTIYF. The variable domain in full, with the rest retrieved from reference TRBV18 and TRBJ1-3, is NAGVMQNPRHLVRRRGQEARLRCSPMKGHSHVYWYRQLPEEGLKFMVYLQKENIIDESGMPKERFSAEFPKEGPSILRIQQVVRGDSAAYFCASSPNRQVSGNTIYFGEGSWLTVV.

The chain uses TRBV30 and TRBJ1-1, with TRBD1 identical over 9 bases. Germline V CDR1 and CDR2: GTSNPN, SVGIG (reference sequence). CDR3 length equals 12 residues. V was pared by 8 bases and J by 6 bases, with 7 bases of the junction left unmatched. The CDR3 loop is CARGQGYAEAFF. CDR3 coding DNA: TGTGCCCGGGGACAGGGCTATGCTGAAGCTTTCTTT.

The rearrangement links TRBV5-1 to TRBJ2-1, with no clear D. In germline, CDR1 is SGHRS, CDR2 YFSETQ. Trimming removed 4 bases at V and 5 bases at J, with 7 bases between. The CDR3 extends over 12 amino acids. The CDR3 region is CASSGENNEQFF. CDR3 nucleotides: TGCGCCAGCAGCGGAGAAAACAATGAGCAGTTCTTC.

V and J are TRBV2 and TRBJ1-1, with unresolved D. Trimming removed 8 bases from V and 10 bases from J, with 14 bases in between. The CDR3 covers 11 residues. CDR1 SNHLY and CDR2 FYNNEI come from the germline V gene. DNA for the CDR3: TGTGCCAGCGCCCCAGGACTTGCAGCTTTCTTT. Its protein product is CASAPGLAAFF.

The genes are TRBV12-3 or TRBV12-4 and TRBJ1-1; tentative D call: TRBD1 (5 bases). CDR3 length: 12 residues. V shed 3 bases and J shed 11 bases, with 13 bases lying between them. In DNA form, the CDR3 reads TGTGCCAGCAGTTTCGGGGGTTTTGTGGCTTTCTTT. This sequence encodes CASSFGGFVAFF.

DNA of the CDR3: TGTGCCAGCGTCTCAAGTGGGGGGACGGGAAGCGAGCAGTACTTC. Protein product: CASVSSGGTGSEQYF. J is TRBJ2-7 and V is TRBV7-2, with D maybe TRBD2 (6 bases). The V end lost 8 bases, the J end lost 6 bases, and 23 bases lay between the germline ends. CDR3 length: 15 amino acids. Germline CDR1 and CDR2: SGHTA and FQGNSA.

The CDR3 sequence: CASSHTGGSEKLFF. CDR3 nucleotides: TGTGCCAGCAGTCACACAGGGGGCTCTGAAAAACTGTTTTTT. J is TRBJ1-4 and V is TRBV3-1 (or the pseudogene TRBV3-2); 9 bases fit TRBD1. CDR1 and CDR2 from the germline V gene are LGHDT and YNNKEL (reference sequence). The junction had 6 bases not matched to a gene; V was cut back by 6 bases and J by 7 bases. The length of the CDR3 is 14 residues.

The chain recombines TRBV7-8 with TRBJ2-6, with D perhaps matching TRBD2 (5 bases). Germline values: CDR1 SGHVS, CDR2 FQNEAQ. The CDR3 consists of 16 residues. Trimming cost V 1 base and J 3 bases, with 10 bases left between them. The CDR3: CASSLGRGSGANVLTF. Written as DNA, the CDR3 is TGTGCCAGCAGCTTAGGACGGGGTAGTGGGGCCAACGTCCTGACTTTC.

The chain combines TRBV6-1 with TRBJ1-5; maybe TRBD1 (6 bases). This CDR3 is built from 16 residues. Germline values: CDR1 MNHNS, CDR2 SASEGT. V was shortened by 2 bases and J by 4 bases, with 15 bases between the two germline ends. The CDR3 DNA reads as TGTGCCAGCAGTGAATCGGGGGGGCGGTGGAATCAGCCCCAGCATTTT. It yields the protein CASSESGGRWNQPQHF.

This chain joins TRBV3-1 (or the pseudogene TRBV3-2) and TRBJ1-5; TRBD1 aligns across 7 bases. Losses at the gene ends were 4 bases for V and 9 bases for J; bases not matched to a gene: 9. This CDR3 comprises 14 residues. Germline V gene data show CDR1 as LGHDT and CDR2 as YNNKEL (reference sequence). The CDR3 sequence: CASSPRTGIAPQHF. In DNA form, the CDR3 reads TGTGCCAGCAGCCCCCGGACAGGCATCGCGCCCCAGCATTTT.

The CDR3 coding sequence is TGTGCCAGCAGCAGAACCGGGACAGGGGGTGAAAAACTGTTTTTT. It yields the protein CASSRTGTGGEKLFF. The V gene is TRBV6-2 or TRBV6-3, the J gene TRBJ1-4; 11 nucleotides match TRBD1. CDR1 and CDR2 from the germline V gene are MNHEY and SVGEGT. The CDR3 loop spans 15 amino acids. V lost 6 bases to trimming and J lost 7 bases; unmatched junction nucleotides: 7.

The chain has TRBV6-5 and TRBJ2-1, with 7 bases lining up with TRBD2. Germline CDR1 MNHEY, CDR2 SVGAGI. The CDR3 sequence is 15 residues long. The ends lost 5 bases at V and 5 bases at J; junction bases unmatched: 9. CDR3 in DNA: TGTGCCAGCAGTCCCGAGCGGGGATCTCACAATGAGCAGTTCTTC. Protein product: CASSPERGSHNEQFF.

The chain recombines TRBV7-8 with TRBJ1-2; possibly TRBD1 for D (5 bases). The CDR3 runs 16 residues. V lost 5 bases, J lost 0 bases, and 16 bases lay in between. Germline CDR1 and CDR2: SGHVS and FQNEAQ. The CDR3 DNA is TGTGCCAGCAGCGAAGCCGGACAAACGTCTAACTATGGCTACACCTTC. Translation gives CASSEAGQTSNYGYTF. Combining the CDR3 with reference TRBV7-8 and TRBJ1-2 gives the whole variable domain GAGVSQSPRYKVAKRGQDVALRCDPISGHVSLFWYQQALGQGPEFLTYFQNEAQLDKSGLPSDRFFAERPEGSVSTLKIQRTQQEDSAVYLCASSEAGQTSNYGYTFGSGTRLTVV.

The chain employs TRBV5-4 and TRBJ1-1; TRBD1 might be the D (5 bases). Germline loops: CDR1 SGHNT, CDR2 YYREEE (reference sequence). V was cut by 2 bases and J by 4 bases, with 15 bases left in between. The CDR3 is 15 residues long. For the CDR3, the DNA is TGTGCCAGCAGCTTACAGGCCCTTCTGAGCACTGAAGCTTTCTTT. It encodes CASSLQALLSTEAFF. Supplemented by reference TRBV5-4 and TRBJ1-1, the full variable domain reads ETGVTQSPTHLIKTRGQQVTLRCSSQSGHNTVSWYQQALGQGPQFIFQYYREEENGRGNFPPRFSGLQFPNYSSELNVNALELDDSALYLCASSLQALLSTEAFFGQGTRLTVV.

The chain combines TRBV7-2 with TRBJ2-5, with TRBD2 matching 8 bases. This CDR3 is 17 amino acids long. V lost 5 bases, J lost 3 bases, and 14 bases stayed unmatched. Germline V gene data show CDR1 as SGHTA and CDR2 as FQGNSA. In DNA, the CDR3 is TGTGCCAGCAGCCTGAGAGGGACTAGTTTAAGGGAAGAGACCCAGTACTTC. Translated: CASSLRGTSLREETQYF. Filled out from reference TRBV7-2 and TRBJ2-5, the complete variable domain reads GAGVSQSPSNKVTEKGKDVELRCDPISGHTALYWYRQSLGQGLEFLIYFQGNSAPDKSGLPSDRFSAERTGGSVSTLTIQRTQQEDSAVYLCASSLRGTSLREETQYFGPGTRLLVL.

The rearrangement uses TRBV6-1 and TRBJ1-3, with a weak D call TRBD1 (5 bases). Germline V CDR1 and CDR2: MNHNS, SASEGT. Trimming shortened V by 1 base and J by 0 bases, and 13 bases separated the two germline ends. CDR3 length equals 17 residues. The CDR3 DNA sequence: TGTGCCAGCAGTGAAGTGGGCAGGGCTTTCTCTGGAAACACCATATATTTT. Amino acid sequence: CASSEVGRAFSGNTIYF.

This clone has just one count. The CDR3 DNA sequence: TGTGCCAGTAGTAACCTCGGGGGGCCCGGGGATGAGCAGTTCTTC. It is translated as CASSNLGGPGDEQFF. V and J are TRBV19 and TRBJ2-1; TRBD2 might be the D (7 bases). This CDR3 has 15 residues. V lost 4 bases and J 8 bases, leaving 18 bases between the germline ends. CDR1 and CDR2 (germline): LNHDA, SQIVND (reference sequence).

The chain employs TRBV7-3 and TRBJ2-6; TRBD1 matches at 10 bases. From germline, CDR1 is SGHTA and CDR2 FQGTGA. J lost 0 bases, V lost 5 bases, and 7 bases had no gene match. The CDR3 is made up of 18 amino acids. Here the CDR3 reads CASSLPGQGSSGANVLTF. The DNA for the CDR3 is TGTGCCAGCAGCCTCCCGGGACAGGGGAGCTCTGGGGCCAACGTCCTGACTTTC.

J is TRBJ2-5 and V is TRBV29-1; the D gene is possibly TRBD2 (5 bases). Germline CDR1 reads SQVTM; CDR2 reads ANQGSEA. This CDR3 region has 12 residues. V dropped 6 bases and J dropped 4 bases, with 12 bases sitting between them. CDR3 residues: CSVVRSGETQYF. CDR3 nucleotides: TGCAGCGTCGTAAGGAGCGGAGAGACCCAGTACTTC.

This clone was observed a single time. The chain employs TRBV11-3 and TRBJ2-2; no clear D gene. The DNA end favors TRBJ1-3, so the J call may be wrong. Germline lookup yields CDR1 SGHNT and CDR2 YENEEA. The CDR3 totals 13 residues. The CDR3 nucleotides are TGTGCCAGCAGCTTAGCCGGGGGAAACACCATATATTTT. It is translated as CASSLAGGNTIYF.

This clone was recorded at least ten times. The chain couples TRBV5-4 to TRBJ2-7; TRBD1 agrees at 7 bases. Germline-derived CDR1 and CDR2 are SGHNT and YYREEE (reference sequence). The CDR3 covers 14 residues. Trimming at V came to 4 bases and at J to 4 bases, leaving 8 bases not matched to a gene. CDR3 sequence reads: CASSRQGEGYEQYF. Here the CDR3 DNA reads TGTGCCAGCAGCCGACAGGGTGAGGGGTACGAGCAGTACTTC.

The V gene is TRBV12-3 or TRBV12-4, the J gene TRBJ1-1; D is possibly TRBD1 (5 bases). The CDR3 contains 12 residues. V was pared by 9 bases and J by 6 bases, with 14 bases between. DNA for the CDR3: TGTGCCAGTCGACCCCAGGGTGCTGAAGCTTTCTTT. Encoded protein: CASRPQGAEAFF.

The CDR3 loop reads CASSEYQGSNSPLHF. The CDR3 DNA follows: TGTGCCAGCAGTGAATATCAGGGTTCGAATTCACCCCTCCACTTT. The rearrangement joins TRBV6-1 to TRBJ1-6; tentative D call: TRBD1 (5 bases). This CDR3 contains 15 residues. Germline CDR1 and CDR2: MNHNS and SASEGT. V was shortened by 2 bases and J by 7 bases, with 12 bases between the two germline ends.